These 31 T cell receptor beta chains originate from one sample sequenced in a study of OX40 agonist ivuxolimab in advanced cancers. Using immunoSEQ multiplex PCR, the repertoire was profiled, and TCRdb retains in-frame clones only, with some absent. In the table there are approximately 70,000 clones, around 93% of which are singletons. Sequenced here: CD4+ or CD8+ T cells sorted from blood, sampled in a trial of the OX40 agonist ivuxolimab. The receptors come from an adult with an advanced solid tumor such as melanoma, head and neck, liver or kidney cancer.

The chain couples TRBV21-1 to TRBJ2-5; TRBD1, the table's D call, lacks a check against the DNA. TRBV21-1 counts as a pseudogene. The CDR3 has 15 amino acids. The CDR3: CASRQGQRHQETQYF. The DNA for the CDR3 is TGTGCCAGCAGACAGGGACAACGCCACCAAGAGACCCAGTACTTC.

This clone came up once. The chain employs TRBV14 and TRBJ1-1; D is possibly TRBD1 (5 bases). CDR3 length: 12 residues. Germline V gives CDR1 SGHDN, CDR2 FVKESK. Trimming pared 3 bases from V and 7 bases from J, leaving 9 bases between. In DNA, the CDR3 is TGTGCCAGCAGCCATCGACAGTTTGAAGCTTTCTTT. This sequence encodes CASSHRQFEAFF. Complete variable domain (other parts from reference TRBV14 and TRBJ1-1): EAGVTQFPSHSVIEKGQTVTLRCDPISGHDNLYWYRRVMGKEIKFLLHFVKESKQDESGMPNNRFLAERTGGTYSTLKVQPAELEDSGVYFCASSHRQFEAFFGQGTRLTVV.

The J gene is TRBJ1-2, the V gene TRBV29-1, with a tentative D call TRBD1 (5 bases). V lost 4 bases to trimming and J lost 1 base, with 16 bases between them. The CDR3 runs to 15 residues. Germline V gene sequence: CDR1 SQVTM, CDR2 ANQGSEA. The CDR3 DNA is TGCAGCGTTGCCGGAATGGCGCAGGGTAACTATGGCTACACCTTC. Its translation is CSVAGMAQGNYGYTF.

The chain is built from TRBV6-5 and TRBJ2-7; D is uncertain. The CDR3 spans 13 residues. The ends were cut back, 0 bases at V and 3 bases at J, with 6 bases in the middle. The germline V gene has CDR1 MNHEY and CDR2 SVGAGI. The CDR3 region has the DNA TGTGCCAGCAGTTACTCACAGTTCTACGAGCAGTACTTC. This translates into CASSYSQFYEQYF.

The V call is TRBV15, the J call TRBJ2-3, with unresolved D. Germline CDR1 LNHNV, CDR2 YYDKDF (reference sequence). The CDR3 is made up of 13 amino acids. Trimming cost V 0 bases and J 5 bases, with 6 bases left between them. CDR3 protein: CATSRDLRDTQYF. For the CDR3, the DNA is TGTGCCACCAGCAGAGATCTTAGAGATACGCAGTATTTT.

The chain carries TRBV9 and TRBJ2-3, with TRBD2 matching 13 bases. With V trimmed by 0 bases and J by 2 bases, 6 bases remained unmatched. Germline-derived CDR1 and CDR2 are SGDLS and YYNGEE. The CDR3 has 18 residues. The CDR3 DNA follows: TGTGCCAGCAGCGTAGCTATCGGGACTAGCGGGGACACAGATACGCAGTATTTT. Translation: CASSVAIGTSGDTDTQYF.

The CDR3 DNA is TGTGCCTGGAACCAGGGCTCCTACGAGCAGTACTTC. Its translation: CAWNQGSYEQYF. The V gene is TRBV30, the J gene TRBJ2-7; perhaps TRBD1 as D (5 bases). Germline V lookup: CDR1 GTSNPN, CDR2 SVGIG (reference sequence). The CDR3 has 12 amino acids. V lost 4 bases and J lost 0, with 7 bases in between.

The rearrangement uses TRBV4-2 and TRBJ2-5; D might be TRBD2 (7 bases). The CDR3 runs 15 residues. V lost 7 bases, J lost 5 bases, and 20 bases lay in between. CDR1 and CDR2 from the germline V gene are LGHNA and YNFKEQ. For the CDR3, the DNA is TGTGCCAGCACCACCAACGCGGGGGCCGGGGAGACCCAGTACTTC. It codes for CASTTNAGAGETQYF.

This chain connects TRBV28 to TRBJ1-2, with 7 nucleotides matching TRBD1. There are 13 residues in the CDR3. After removal of 8 bases from V and 0 bases from J, the junction contained 3 bases not matched to a gene. Germline V gives CDR1 MDHEN, CDR2 SYDVKM. CDR3 nucleotides: TGTGCCAGCCAGGGGGGAGCTAACTATGGCTACACCTTC. It codes for CASQGGANYGYTF.

This chain links TRBV6-1 with TRBJ2-7; 7 nucleotides agree with TRBD2. CDR1 and CDR2 from the germline V gene are MNHNS and SASEGT. The CDR3 is 17 residues long. The V segment lost 1 base and the J segment 4 bases; nucleotides outside the gene matches: 13. The CDR3 protein is CASSEGVASGRAYEQYF. CDR3 DNA: TGTGCCAGCAGTGAAGGGGTAGCGAGTGGGAGGGCTTACGAGCAGTACTTC.

The chain combines TRBV19 with TRBJ2-5, with TRBD1 identical over 8 bases. V gave up 6 bases and J gave up 5 bases; unmatched junction bases: 8. In germline, CDR1 is LNHDA, CDR2 SQIVND (reference sequence). The CDR3 spans 14 residues. CDR3 amino acids: CASRQDRASETQYF. The CDR3 DNA sequence: TGTGCCAGTAGACAGGACAGGGCCAGCGAGACCCAGTACTTC.

Concerning this clone: Compared with germline, one end of the junction differs, possibly owing to a read error. V usage is TRBV7-7 and J usage is TRBJ2-5; perhaps TRBD1 as D (5 bases). The CDR3 is 14 amino acids. Germline values: CDR1 SSHAT, CDR2 FNYEAQ (reference sequence). The CDR3 DNA sequence: TGTGCTAGCAGCTTTAGCAGGGTGGAAGAGACCCAGTACTTC. This encodes CASSFSRVEETQYF.

CDR3 sequence reads: CATSIGQAGETQYF. Written as DNA, the CDR3 is TGCGCCACCAGTATAGGCCAGGCGGGAGAGACCCAGTACTTC. This chain links TRBV5-1 with TRBJ2-5; D possibly corresponds to TRBD2 (5 bases). This CDR3 contains 14 residues. Trimming left V 9 bases short and J 4 bases short, with 19 bases between. Germline V gene lookup returns CDR1 SGHRS and CDR2 YFSETQ.

The chain recombines TRBV2 with TRBJ2-7; D not resolved. Germline lookup yields CDR1 SNHLY and CDR2 FYNNEI. The CDR3 covers 16 residues. V was clipped by 5 bases and J by 4 bases, with 21 bases between them. The CDR3 DNA is TGTGCCAGCAGTCTATCCCCAGCGAGAGGTACTTACGAGCAGTACTTC. It specifies CASSLSPARGTYEQYF.

The chain joins TRBV19 to TRBJ1-4, with D perhaps matching TRBD1 (5 bases). Germline assignment: CDR1 LNHDA and CDR2 SQIVND (reference sequence). The length of the CDR3 is 13 residues. V was trimmed by 6 bases and J by 3 bases, leaving 8 bases between them. The CDR3 spells CASRGGANEKLFF. CDR3 nucleotides: TGTGCCAGTAGGGGAGGGGCTAATGAAAAACTGTTTTTT.

J is TRBJ2-2 and V is TRBV27; 10 nucleotides agree with TRBD1. This CDR3 region has 16 residues. Germline-derived CDR1 and CDR2 are MNHEY and SMNVEV (reference sequence). The V and J ends lost 7 bases and 6 bases, in that order; junction bases with no gene match: 11. The CDR3 DNA reads TGTGCCAGCAAGCACAGAAGGGACAGGGGTGCCGGGGAGCTGTTTTTT. This gives the protein CASKHRRDRGAGELFF.

The V gene is TRBV2, the J gene TRBJ1-4; D is undetermined. V was pared by 4 bases and J by 3 bases, with 21 bases between. Germline CDR1 is SNHLY and CDR2 is FYNNEI. The CDR3 has 18 amino acids. The CDR3 nucleotides are TGTGCCAGCAGTGGTTTCGCGGCAGGTGGGGTTCCTAATGAAAAACTGTTTTTT. Translation gives CASSGFAAGGVPNEKLFF.

The chain links TRBV4-1 to TRBJ1-3, with no clear D. The V and J ends lost 2 bases and 0 bases respectively, with 14 bases between them. This CDR3 contains 17 residues. Germline-derived CDR1 and CDR2 are MGHRA and YSYEKL. CDR3 protein: CASSQPQEGPSGNTIYF. CDR3 DNA sequence: TGCGCCAGCAGCCAACCTCAGGAGGGCCCCTCTGGAAACACCATATATTTT.

This clone was seen a handful of times. This chain uses TRBV30 with TRBJ1-6; unclear D gene. V lost 5 bases and J 7 bases, leaving 15 bases between the germline ends. CDR1 GTSNPN and CDR2 SVGIG come from the germline V gene (reference sequence). This CDR3 has 14 amino acids. CDR3 nucleotide sequence: TGTGCCTGGCGAAGGTGGGCCGAAAATTCACCCCTCCACTTT. This gives the protein CAWRRWAENSPLHF.

The V and J genes are TRBV25-1 and TRBJ1-1; D not certain. Trimming removed 5 bases at V and 11 bases at J, with 9 bases between. The CDR3 is 10 residues long. CDR1 MGHDK and CDR2 SYGVNS come from the germline V gene. The DNA for the CDR3 is TGTGCCAGCAGTCCCCCCCCTGCTTTCTTT. Amino acid sequence: CASSPPPAFF.

The chain carries TRBV6-1 and TRBJ2-6; the D is unclear. The V end was cut by 3 bases, the J end by 0 bases, with 9 bases between. Germline V gives CDR1 MNHNS, CDR2 SASEGT. The CDR3 covers 16 residues. CDR3 amino acids: CASSEGRISGANVLTF. The CDR3 DNA sequence: TGTGCCAGCAGTGAGGGCAGGATCTCTGGGGCCAACGTCCTGACTTTC.

This sequence joins TRBV7-6 and TRBJ2-5, with 12 bases aligning to TRBD2. Germline CDR1 and CDR2: SGHVS and FNYEAQ. This CDR3 contains 17 residues. With V trimmed by 5 bases and J by 5 bases, 12 bases remained unmatched. The CDR3 loop reads CASSLGLAGAPRETQYF. As DNA, the CDR3 is TGTGCCAGCAGCCTGGGACTAGCGGGTGCTCCGCGGGAGACCCAGTACTTC.

This sequence joins TRBV19 and TRBJ2-5, with D unclear. The CDR3 spans 15 residues. Deletions cut 2 bases from V and 5 bases from J, with 15 bases between. Germline V gene data show CDR1 as LNHDA and CDR2 as SQIVND (reference sequence). CDR3 residues: CASSISIRSVETQYF. For the CDR3, the DNA is TGTGCCAGTAGTATAAGTATTAGGAGTGTCGAGACCCAGTACTTC.

The gene calls are TRBV5-1 and TRBJ1-3, with a tentative D call TRBD1 (5 bases). CDR3 size: 16 residues. Germline V lookup: CDR1 SGHRS, CDR2 YFSETQ. Trimming stripped 4 bases from V and 4 bases from J, with 18 bases between. The CDR3, as DNA: TGCGCCAGCAGCCCGGCGGGGGACCCGAGGGGAAACACCATATATTTT. Protein: CASSPAGDPRGNTIYF.

This chain links TRBV6-5 with TRBJ2-7, with TRBD1 identical over 7 bases. Trimming took 8 bases from V and 7 from J; bases not matched to a gene: 14. Germline CDR1 and CDR2: MNHEY and SVGAGI. The length of the CDR3 is 14 residues. The CDR3 reads CASPTSTGVGEQYF. The CDR3 nucleotides read TGTGCCAGCCCAACTAGTACAGGGGTTGGAGAGCAGTACTTC.

CDR3 sequence: CASSLGSGIETQYF. Written as DNA, the CDR3 is TGTGCCAGCAGCTTAGGGTCGGGCATAGAGACCCAGTACTTC. The chain combines TRBV11-2 with TRBJ2-5, with D hard to call. Germline CDR1 is SGHAT and CDR2 is FQNNGV. The length of the CDR3 is 14 residues. V was shortened by 1 base and J by 4 bases, with 10 bases between the two germline ends.

The chain combines TRBV10-1 with TRBJ2-5; 8 bases agree with TRBD2. The CDR3 consists of 13 residues. V shed 2 bases, J shed 4 bases, and the junction held 0 bases outside the gene matches. Germline CDR1 reads WNHNN; CDR2 reads SYGVQD (reference sequence). CDR3 in DNA: TGCGCCAGCAGTGAGCTAGCGGGAGAGACCCAGTACTTC. Amino acids: CASSELAGETQYF.

This clone appeared a single time. The J gene is TRBJ2-5, the V gene TRBV11-2; TRBD2 is a possible D gene (6 bases). Germline CDR1 SGHAT, CDR2 FQNNGV. The length of the CDR3 is 16 residues. The V end lost 1 base, the J end lost 0 bases, and 12 bases lay between the germline ends. CDR3 loop: CASSLGLAGNQETQYF. In DNA form, the CDR3 reads TGTGCCAGCAGCTTAGGCCTGGCGGGGAACCAAGAGACCCAGTACTTC. The complete variable domain, with remaining parts taken from reference TRBV11-2 and TRBJ2-5, reads EAGVAQSPRYKIIEKRQSVAFWCNPISGHATLYWYQQILGQGPKLLIQFQNNGVVDDSQLPKDRFSAERLKGVDSTLKIQPAKLEDSAVYLCASSLGLAGNQETQYFGPGTRLLVL.

This clone has a handful of counts. The J gene is TRBJ1-1, the V gene TRBV7-3; D is undetermined. V was cut by 5 bases and J by 1 base, with 14 bases left in between. Per the germline V gene, CDR1 is SGHTA and CDR2 is FQGTGA. The CDR3 totals 15 residues. The CDR3 sequence is CASSERVIGNTEAFF. DNA of the CDR3: TGTGCCAGCAGCGAAAGGGTCATTGGGAACACTGAAGCTTTCTTT. Variable domain in full (rest from reference TRBV7-3 and TRBJ1-1): GAGVSQTPSNKVTEKGKYVELRCDPISGHTALYWYRQSLGQGPEFLIYFQGTGAADDSGLPNDRFFAVRPEGSVSTLKIQRTERGDSAVYLCASSERVIGNTEAFFGQGTRLTVV.

V usage is TRBV5-1 and J usage is TRBJ2-5, with 13 nucleotides matching TRBD2. After removal of 3 bases from V and 2 bases from J, the junction contained 1 base not matched to a gene. This CDR3 spans 15 amino acids. Germline V gives CDR1 SGHRS, CDR2 YFSETQ. In DNA form, the CDR3 reads TGCGCCAGCAGCTCGGGACTAGCGGGGCAAGAGACCCAGTACTTC. Translation gives CASSSGLAGQETQYF.

This chain links TRBV11-2 with TRBJ2-3; 8 bases agree with TRBD2. Germline CDR1 SGHAT, CDR2 FQNNGV. With 1 base clipped from V and 5 bases from J, the junction kept 5 bases outside the gene matches. The CDR3 loop spans 15 amino acids. Written as DNA, the CDR3 is TGTGCCAGCAGCTTAGGGGGACTAGAGGTAGATACGCAGTATTTT. The encoded protein is CASSLGGLEVDTQYF.